Listed here are 18 T cell receptor beta chains from one sample, sequenced in a study of graft-versus-host responses after intestinal transplantation. The protocol was immunoSEQ multiplex PCR, while the TCRdb copy is restricted to in-frame clones and leaves out a portion. This sample has fewer than 20,000 clones, with approximately 95% found just once. Sample: PBMCs, taken 23 days after intestinal transplant. The receptors originated from a human patient who received an intestinal transplant, so some T cells may come from the graft donor.

The chain joins TRBV7-6 to TRBJ2-7; 11 bases fit TRBD2. V dropped 5 bases and J dropped 4; count of bases not matched to a gene: 7. This CDR3 has 15 residues. CDR1 and CDR2 (germline): SGHVS, FNYEAQ. CDR3 in DNA: TGTGCCAGCAGCCTGACTAGCGGGAACTTTTACGAGCAGTACTTC. This codes for CASSLTSGNFYEQYF.

As DNA, the CDR3 is TGTGCCACCAGCAGAGTCACAGGAGAAAAACTGTTTTTT. This translates into CATSRVTGEKLFF. This sequence joins TRBV15 and TRBJ1-4; TRBD1 might be the D (5 bases). V was clipped by 1 base and J by 8 bases, with 8 bases between them. Germline CDR1 reads LNHNV; CDR2 reads YYDKDF (reference sequence). The CDR3 extends over 13 amino acids.

To note about this clone: An end of the junction does not agree with germline; a read error may underlie this. The J gene is TRBJ1-5, the V gene TRBV15, with D possibly being TRBD1 (6 bases). Looked up from germline, CDR1 is LNHNV and CDR2 is YYDKDF (reference sequence). CDR3 length: 15 residues. DNA of the CDR3: TGTGCCACCGGCAGAGATCTTGGACAGACTCAGCCCCAGCATTTT. Its translation: CATGRDLGQTQPQHF.

This chain links TRBV29-1 with TRBJ2-1; 8 positions agree with TRBD1. The CDR3 length is 16 residues. The germline CDR1 and CDR2 sequences are SQVTM and ANQGSEA. V gave up 0 bases and J gave up 3 bases; unmatched junction bases: 7. Written as DNA, the CDR3 is TGCAGCGTTGAAGATCTGGACAGGGAAAACTACAATGAGCAGTTCTTC. Its translation: CSVEDLDRENYNEQFF.

The genes are TRBV19 and TRBJ2-7; 7 bases map to TRBD1. The V segment lost 10 bases and the J segment 6 bases; nucleotides outside the gene matches: 6. CDR1 and CDR2 (germline): LNHDA, SQIVND (reference sequence). This CDR3 contains 11 residues. CDR3 DNA sequence: TGTGCCACCTCGACAGGGTCCGAGCAGTACTTC. Protein: CATSTGSEQYF.

The gene calls are TRBV14 and TRBJ1-1, with D tentatively TRBD1 (5 bases). The CDR3 extends over 15 amino acids. Germline V gene data show CDR1 as SGHDN and CDR2 as FVKESK. Between the trimmed V and J ends, which lost 1 base and 1 base, there was a span of 10 bases. The DNA of the CDR3 is TGTGCCAGCAGCCAAGGTGGGGGTTGGAACACTGAAGCTTTCTTT. Translated, it gives CASSQGGGWNTEAFF.

This clone was seen only a few times. The chain joins TRBV7-9 to TRBJ1-1, with D possibly TRBD1 on 5 matching bases. Between the trimmed V and J ends, which lost 5 bases and 1 base, there was a span of 8 bases. Germline V gene sequence: CDR1 SEHNR, CDR2 FQNEAQ (reference sequence). The CDR3 runs 13 residues. The CDR3 DNA reads TGTGCCAGCAGCCTCACAGGGAACACTGAAGCTTTCTTT. It encodes CASSLTGNTEAFF.

In DNA form, the CDR3 reads TGTGCCAGCAGTGAAGAGTGGGGCCCCAAACCTAACTATGGCTACACCTTC. It specifies CASSEEWGPKPNYGYTF. The gene calls are TRBV2 and TRBJ1-2; tentative D call: TRBD1 (5 bases). There are 17 residues in the CDR3. Germline V CDR1 and CDR2: SNHLY, FYNNEI. V dropped 1 base and J dropped 0 bases, with 15 bases sitting between them.

The CDR3 sequence: CASSWGPDRGPYEQYF. The CDR3 coding sequence is TGTGCCAGCAGCTGGGGGCCAGACAGGGGGCCCTACGAGCAGTACTTC. The chain combines TRBV5-4 with TRBJ2-7; 10 nucleotides align to TRBD1. The junction had 8 bases not matched to a gene; V was cut back by 3 bases and J by 2 bases. Germline CDR1 SGHNT, CDR2 YYREEE (reference sequence). The CDR3 is made up of 16 amino acids. The whole variable domain, remainder taken from reference TRBV5-4 and TRBJ2-7, is ETGVTQSPTHLIKTRGQQVTLRCSSQSGHNTVSWYQQALGQGPQFIFQYYREEENGRGNFPPRFSGLQFPNYSSELNVNALELDDSALYLCASSWGPDRGPYEQYFGPGTRLTVT.

The J gene is TRBJ1-5, the V gene TRBV7-3; TRBD1 is a possible D gene (6 bases). Trimming removed 5 bases at V and 0 bases at J, with 20 bases between. Germline V CDR1 and CDR2: SGHTA, FQGTGA. There are 18 residues in the CDR3. CDR3 in amino acids: CASSTHLIQDSSNQPQHF. The CDR3 DNA reads TGTGCCAGCAGCACTCATCTAATCCAGGACAGTAGCAATCAGCCCCAGCATTTT.

The chain links TRBV7-9 to TRBJ2-7; 8 positions match TRBD1. With V trimmed by 4 bases and J by 4 bases, 6 bases remained unmatched. The CDR3 loop spans 14 amino acids. Germline V CDR1 and CDR2: SEHNR, FQNEAQ (reference sequence). CDR3 nucleotides: TGTGCCAGCAGCTCGAGCAGACAGGGGTACGAGCAGTACTTC. This gives the protein CASSSSRQGYEQYF.

The chain couples TRBV5-5 to TRBJ2-5, with 7 nucleotides matching TRBD1. The CDR3 spans 13 residues. Germline lookup yields CDR1 SGHKS and CDR2 YYEKEE (reference sequence). Trimming removed 1 base from V and 5 bases from J; junction bases left unmatched: 2. The CDR3 DNA follows: TGTGCCAGCAGCTTGACAGGGGCTGAGACCCAGTACTTC. It yields the protein CASSLTGAETQYF.

Worth noting for this clone: This same CDR3 is encoded by further DNA sequences in the sample. The chain joins TRBV5-1 to TRBJ1-2; 9 bases line up with TRBD1. CDR1 and CDR2 from the germline V gene are SGHRS and YFSETQ. J was trimmed by 4 bases and V by 0 bases; bases with no gene match: 16. This CDR3 has 19 amino acids. CDR3 in DNA: TGCGCCAGCAGCTTGGATGGGGGTCCAAAACAGGGGGCCAGCTATGGCTACACCTTC. Translated, it gives CASSLDGGPKQGASYGYTF.

This chain links TRBV30 with TRBJ2-5, with D maybe TRBD2 (5 bases). The CDR3 covers 13 residues. Per the germline V gene, CDR1 is GTSNPN and CDR2 is SVGIG (reference sequence). Trimming pared 1 base from V and 4 bases from J, leaving 10 bases between. CDR3 region: CAWSGGMGETQYF. The DNA of the CDR3 is TGTGCCTGGAGTGGAGGGATGGGAGAGACCCAGTACTTC.

This chain joins TRBV9 and TRBJ1-3, with D unclear. Germline assignment: CDR1 SGDLS and CDR2 YYNGEE. The CDR3 runs 13 residues. Trimming left V 4 bases short and J 3 bases short, with 8 bases between. CDR3 amino acids: CASSRTDGNTIYF. CDR3 nucleotides: TGTGCCAGCAGCCGAACTGATGGAAACACCATATATTTT.

This clone was seen just once. V gene TRBV2 combines with J gene TRBJ2-7, with 9 bases matching TRBD1. CDR1 and CDR2 (germline): SNHLY, FYNNEI. CDR3 length equals 14 residues. Trimming removed 3 bases from V and 2 bases from J; junction bases left unmatched: 2. The CDR3 reads CASSEGTGTYEQYF. CDR3 DNA: TGTGCCAGCAGTGAGGGGACAGGGACCTACGAGCAGTACTTC.

The V and J genes are TRBV27 and TRBJ1-5; possible D gene TRBD1, 6 bases. V dropped 4 bases and J dropped 0 bases, with 13 bases sitting between them. This CDR3 is built from 16 residues. The germline CDR1 and CDR2 sequences are MNHEY and SMNVEV (reference sequence). The CDR3 nucleotides read TGTGCCAGCAGTTCGGACAGCACGTATAGCAATCAGCCCCAGCATTTT. This translates into CASSSDSTYSNQPQHF.

V and J are TRBV5-4 and TRBJ2-7; D unresolved. Trimming stripped 0 bases from V and 4 bases from J, with 2 bases between. This CDR3 spans 11 amino acids. In germline, CDR1 is SGHNT, CDR2 YYREEE (reference sequence). The CDR3 DNA reads as TGTGCCAGCAGCTTGGGATACGAGCAGTACTTC. This translates into CASSLGYEQYF.